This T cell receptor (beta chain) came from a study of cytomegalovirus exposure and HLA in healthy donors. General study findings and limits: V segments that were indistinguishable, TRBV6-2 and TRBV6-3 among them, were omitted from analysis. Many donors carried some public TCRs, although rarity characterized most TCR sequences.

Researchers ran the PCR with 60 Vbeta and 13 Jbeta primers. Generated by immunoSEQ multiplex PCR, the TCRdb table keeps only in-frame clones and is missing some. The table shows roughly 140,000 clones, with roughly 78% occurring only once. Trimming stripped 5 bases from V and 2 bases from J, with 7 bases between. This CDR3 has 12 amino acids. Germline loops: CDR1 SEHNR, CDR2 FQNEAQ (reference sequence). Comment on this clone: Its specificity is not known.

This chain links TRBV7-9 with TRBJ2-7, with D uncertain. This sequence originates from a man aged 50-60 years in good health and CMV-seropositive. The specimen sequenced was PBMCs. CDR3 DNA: TGTGCCAGCAGCCGACACCCCTACGAGCAGTACTTC. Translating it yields CASSRHPYEQYF.